This is a list of T cell receptor beta chains from one sample in a study of T-cell reconstitution after alpha-beta-depleted transplantation in children. TCRdb redid the calling of the PCR reads with MiXCR, one entry per CDR3 protein. The sample has just over 950,000 distinct CDR3 sequences; about 29% are singletons. The sequenced sample was PBMCs, mostly from graft donor cells, obtained 360 days after TCRalphabeta/CD19-depleted stem cell transplant. Every receptor here comes from a boy in the first two years of life who had a stem cell transplant for SCID, so the T cells may come from the graft donor. Each CDR3 is given with its conserved first and last residue. The D gene is left open where the match is weak. Some rows have no size entry. The others give once, few or many, or a class for an expanded clone.

v_gene: TRBV9
d_gene: TRBD1
j_gene: TRBJ2-2
abundance: few
CDR3aa: CASSPFGDRVAGELFF
CDR3nt: TGTGCCAGCAGCCCCTTTGGTGACAGGGTCGCCGGGGAGCTGTTTTTT

v_gene: TRBV7-9
d_gene: -
j_gene: TRBJ2-3
abundance: many
CDR3aa: CVCVSGDTQYF
CDR3nt: TGTGTATGTGTCTCTGGAGATACGCAGTATTTT

v_gene: TRBV7-9
d_gene: TRBD1
j_gene: TRBJ2-7
abundance: few
CDR3aa: CASSLGVGQASYEQYF
CDR3nt: TGTGCCAGCAGCTTAGGGGTGGGACAGGCCTCCTACGAGCAGTACTTC

v_gene: TRBV7-3
d_gene: -
j_gene: TRBJ2-3
abundance: few
CDR3aa: CASSLTGGVGDTQYF
CDR3nt: TGTGCCAGCAGCTTAACAGGGGGGGTCGGAGATACGCAGTATTTT

v_gene: TRBV5-1
d_gene: TRBD1
j_gene: TRBJ2-7
abundance: few
CDR3aa: CASSKLSGQGSYEQYF
CDR3nt: TGCGCCAGCAGCAAACTATCGGGACAGGGGAGTTACGAGCAGTACTTC

v_gene: TRBV4-1
d_gene: TRBD1
j_gene: TRBJ2-1
abundance: -
CDR3aa: CASSLTGQGNIYNEQFF
CDR3nt: TGCGCCAGCAGCCTAACCGGACAGGGAAATATCTACAATGAGCAGTTCTTC

v_gene: TRBV29-1
d_gene: -
j_gene: TRBJ1-4
abundance: many
CDR3aa: CSVESTRGEKLFF
CDR3nt: TGCAGCGTTGAATCCACGAGGGGTGAAAAACTGTTTTTT

v_gene: TRBV20-1
d_gene: TRBD2
j_gene: TRBJ2-1
abundance: -
CDR3aa: CSAKRGGLNEQFF
CDR3nt: TGCAGTGCTAAGCGGGGGGGCTTGAATGAGCAGTTCTTC

v_gene: TRBV9
d_gene: -
j_gene: TRBJ2-1
abundance: -
CDR3aa: CASTRGPFSYNEQFF
CDR3nt: TGTGCCAGCACCCGGGGGCCATTTTCCTACAATGAGCAGTTCTTC

v_gene: TRBV10-3
d_gene: TRBD2
j_gene: TRBJ2-1
abundance: -
CDR3aa: CATKLSGEPYNEQFF
CDR3nt: TGTGCCACCAAACTTAGCGGGGAGCCCTACAATGAGCAGTTCTTC

v_gene: TRBV11-2
d_gene: TRBD1
j_gene: TRBJ2-7
abundance: few
CDR3aa: CASSLWGQGLYEQYF
CDR3nt: TGTGCCAGCAGCTTATGGGGACAGGGCCTCTACGAGCAGTACTTC

v_gene: TRBV2
d_gene: -
j_gene: TRBJ2-7
abundance: few
CDR3aa: CASSELWAGLTYEQYF
CDR3nt: TGTGCCAGCAGTGAATTGTGGGCAGGGCTCACCTACGAGCAGTACTTC

v_gene: TRBV10-3
d_gene: -
j_gene: TRBJ2-2
abundance: -
CDR3aa: CASQGETGELFF
CDR3nt: TGTGCCTCTCAGGGTGAAACCGGGGAGCTGTTTTTT

v_gene: TRBV28
d_gene: TRBD1
j_gene: TRBJ2-7
abundance: -
CDR3aa: CASSLPRDREADEQYF
CDR3nt: TGTGCCAGCAGCCTACCACGAGACAGGGAAGCTGACGAGCAGTACTTC

v_gene: TRBV12-3/TRBV12-4
d_gene: -
j_gene: TRBJ2-5
abundance: -
CDR3aa: CASSGRVSGEPQETQYF
CDR3nt: TGTGCCAGCAGTGGCAGGGTATCGGGGGAGCCCCAAGAGACCCAGTACTTC

v_gene: TRBV29-1
d_gene: -
j_gene: TRBJ2-7
abundance: -
CDR3aa: CSVEGLVGHRPYEQYF
CDR3nt: TGCAGCGTTGAAGGTTTGGTGGGACACAGACCCTACGAGCAGTACTTC

v_gene: TRBV3-1
d_gene: TRBD2
j_gene: TRBJ2-5
abundance: few
CDR3aa: CASSQEGRLAGSQETQYF
CDR3nt: TGTGCCAGCAGCCAAGAGGGAAGACTAGCGGGGTCCCAAGAGACCCAGTACTTC

v_gene: TRBV7-9
d_gene: -
j_gene: TRBJ2-1
abundance: -
CDR3aa: CASSLSAGNYNEQFF
CDR3nt: TGTGCCAGCAGCTTATCCGCAGGCAACTACAATGAGCAGTTCTTC

v_gene: TRBV12-3/TRBV12-4
d_gene: -
j_gene: TRBJ2-1
abundance: -
CDR3aa: CASTFGTPELGGNEQFF
CDR3nt: TGTGCCAGCACCTTCGGGACCCCGGAGCTTGGGGGGAATGAGCAGTTCTTC

v_gene: TRBV7-6
d_gene: -
j_gene: TRBJ2-1
abundance: -
CDR3aa: CASSFRGGVPYNEQFF
CDR3nt: TGTGCCAGCAGCTTCAGAGGGGGGGTACCCTACAATGAGCAGTTCTTC

v_gene: TRBV10-3
d_gene: TRBD1
j_gene: TRBJ2-1
abundance: few
CDR3aa: CAIRGDRVGNEQFF
CDR3nt: TGTGCCATCAGGGGGGACAGGGTCGGGAATGAGCAGTTCTTC

v_gene: TRBV19
d_gene: -
j_gene: TRBJ1-1
abundance: -
CDR3aa: CASSIEWRKEAFF
CDR3nt: TGTGCCAGTAGTATAGAATGGCGGAAAGAAGCTTTCTTT

v_gene: TRBV4-1
d_gene: -
j_gene: TRBJ1-4
abundance: -
CDR3aa: CASSQGVPFNEKLFF
CDR3nt: TGCGCCAGCAGCCAAGGGGTGCCCTTTAATGAAAAACTGTTTTTT

v_gene: TRBV4-3
d_gene: -
j_gene: TRBJ2-7
abundance: -
CDR3aa: CASSQDGGEPHSEQYF
CDR3nt: TGCGCCAGCAGCCAAGATGGCGGGGAGCCGCACTCCGAGCAGTACTTC

v_gene: TRBV20-1
d_gene: TRBD1
j_gene: TRBJ2-7
abundance: few
CDR3aa: CSARDQTGGRYEQYF
CDR3nt: TGCAGTGCTAGAGATCAAACAGGGGGCAGGTACGAGCAGTACTTC

v_gene: TRBV7-2
d_gene: -
j_gene: TRBJ1-1
abundance: few
CDR3aa: CASSGRTSMNTEAFF
CDR3nt: TGTGCCAGCAGCGGCCGGACGAGCATGAACACTGAAGCTTTCTTT

v_gene: TRBV28
d_gene: TRBD2
j_gene: TRBJ2-1
abundance: few
CDR3aa: CASSSGGHNEQFF
CDR3nt: TGTGCCAGCAGTAGCGGGGGGCACAATGAGCAGTTCTTC

v_gene: TRBV11-2
d_gene: -
j_gene: TRBJ2-5
abundance: few
CDR3aa: CASSSNRRLSQETQYF
CDR3nt: TGTGCCAGCAGCTCCAATAGACGATTAAGCCAAGAGACCCAGTACTTC

v_gene: TRBV6-1
d_gene: TRBD1
j_gene: TRBJ2-2
abundance: many
CDR3aa: CASIGTVNTGELFF
CDR3nt: TGTGCCAGCATTGGGACAGTGAACACCGGGGAGCTGTTTTTT

v_gene: TRBV16
d_gene: -
j_gene: TRBJ2-7
abundance: few
CDR3aa: CASSPAPGIYEQYF
CDR3nt: TGTGCCAGCAGCCCCGCGCCCGGGATCTACGAGCAGTACTTC

v_gene: TRBV24-1
d_gene: -
j_gene: TRBJ2-3
abundance: few
CDR3aa: CATSAYGTYSTDTQYF
CDR3nt: TGTGCCACCAGTGCCTATGGGACATACAGCACAGATACGCAGTATTTT

v_gene: TRBV7-8
d_gene: -
j_gene: TRBJ2-2
abundance: few
CDR3aa: CASSLAPGVVPGELFF
CDR3nt: TGTGCCAGCAGCTTAGCCCCGGGAGTAGTCCCCGGGGAGCTGTTTTTT

v_gene: TRBV7-2
d_gene: -
j_gene: TRBJ2-1
abundance: few
CDR3aa: CASSLGGARQFF
CDR3nt: TGTGCCAGCAGCTTGGGGGGGGCCAGGCAGTTCTTC

v_gene: TRBV29-1
d_gene: -
j_gene: TRBJ1-1
abundance: -
CDR3aa: CSVEDSSGPNTEAFF
CDR3nt: TGCAGCGTTGAAGATAGCAGCGGCCCGAACACTGAAGCTTTCTTT

v_gene: TRBV5-1
d_gene: -
j_gene: TRBJ2-2
abundance: -
CDR3aa: CASRATRRNTGELFF
CDR3nt: TGCGCCAGCAGGGCGACTAGGAGAAACACCGGGGAGCTGTTTTTT

v_gene: TRBV12-3/TRBV12-4
d_gene: -
j_gene: TRBJ2-7
abundance: few
CDR3aa: CASSFKPGPYEQYF
CDR3nt: TGTGCCAGCAGTTTCAAGCCAGGGCCCTACGAGCAGTACTTC